The sample holds many counts of the clone carrying this T cell receptor (beta chain). The antigen is undetermined. The data are from a study of T cells in Graves' hyperthyroidism and ophthalmopathy. The study's findings and limits: It was a median around 6 months before onset that the model predicted ophthalmopathy.

The investigators amplified TCR beta CDR3 regions from RNA transcripts. TCR CDR3 regions were first amplified by RT-PCR with HTBI primers. TCRdb reprocessed the multiplex PCR reads via MiXCR and lists one record per CDR3 protein. The sample holds approximately 640,000 distinct CDR3 sequences, about 45% seen once. V gave up 3 bases and J gave up 1 base; unmatched junction bases: 1. The CDR3 contains 14 residues. Per germline, CDR1 KGHDR and CDR2 SFDVKD. This clonotype was obtained from an adult man with Graves' disease, either hyperthyroidism or ophthalmopathy (not recorded which). Specimen: peripheral blood or thyroid tissue (not recorded which). The chain has TRBV24-1 and TRBJ1-1; 7 nucleotides align to TRBD1. The CDR3 bases are TGTGCCACCAGTGATGACAGGGAGAACACTGAAGCTTTCTTT. Protein: CATSDDRENTEAFF.